This is a list of T cell receptor beta chains from one sample in a study of T cells in Graves' hyperthyroidism and ophthalmopathy. Via MiXCR, TCRdb re-called the multiplex PCR reads, giving one row per CDR3 protein. The profile shows roughly 240,000 distinct CDR3 sequences, 24% of them singletons. The sample taken for sequencing was blood. The receptors shown here come from a woman aged 40 to 50 with Graves' ophthalmopathy. The CDR3 runs from the conserved cysteine through the conserved F or W. D genes are given only for firm matches. A clone size is listed for some rows: how often the clone was seen (once, few, many), or a class if it is expanded.

DNA | CDR3 | V | D | J | size
TGTGCCATCAGTGACCTTGGACTCCAAGAGACCCAGTACTTC | CAISDLGLQETQYF | TRBV10-3 | . | TRBJ2-5 | many
TGTGCCTGGAGTTATGGACAGGGCACTGAAGCTTTCTTT | CAWSYGQGTEAFF | TRBV30 | TRBD1 | TRBJ1-1 | many
TGCAGCGTCATACAGGGGCCCGAAGCTTTCTTT | CSVIQGPEAFF | TRBV29-1 | TRBD1 | TRBJ1-1 | many
TGTGCCAGCAGCGGGAGCGGGAACCGAGGCGAGCAGTACTTC | CASSGSGNRGEQYF | TRBV11-2 | TRBD2 | TRBJ2-7 | .
TGTGCCTGGAGTGAATTTGGACAGAGCTTTTCACCCCTCCACTTT | CAWSEFGQSFSPLHF | TRBV30 | . | TRBJ1-6 | .
TGCGCCAGCAGTATATCGTCTGGAAACACCATATATTTT | CASSISSGNTIYF | TRBV5-1 | . | TRBJ1-3 | many
TGTGCCAGCAGCCAAGATTGGGCAGGAGCCAAAAACATTCAGTACTTC | CASSQDWAGAKNIQYF | TRBV3-1 | . | TRBJ2-4 | many
TGTGCCAGCAGCCAGGGACTACCGTCCTACGAGCAGTACTTC | CASSQGLPSYEQYF | TRBV4-2 | TRBD2 | TRBJ2-7 | many
TGTGCCAGCAGTGTACCGGGACTAGCGGGAGAGACCCAGTACTTC | CASSVPGLAGETQYF | TRBV28 | TRBD2 | TRBJ2-5 | many
TGTGCCAGCAGTTCGGACAGGGAAGAGCAGTACTTC | CASSSDREEQYF | TRBV28 | TRBD1 | TRBJ2-7 | many
TGTGCCAGCAGCCAAGTTAAAGGGAAGTATGGCTACACCTTC | CASSQVKGKYGYTF | TRBV3-1 | . | TRBJ1-2 | .
TGCAGTGCTAGTGCTCAGGGCTATGGCTACACCTTC | CSASAQGYGYTF | TRBV20-1 | . | TRBJ1-2 | many
TGCAGTGCTACCCCCCCGGGGGTCCAGCCCCAGCATTTT | CSATPPGVQPQHF | TRBV20-1 | . | TRBJ1-5 | few
TGTGCCAGCAGCCCGGGACCCTCTGGGGCCAACGTCCTGACTTTC | CASSPGPSGANVLTF | TRBV7-2 | . | TRBJ2-6 | many
TGTGCCAGCAGCTTAGGTTCCGGTGGCACCGGGGAGCTGTTTTTT | CASSLGSGGTGELFF | TRBV11-1 | . | TRBJ2-2 | many
TGTGCCAGCAGTTTTCCGGGGTTTTCACCCCTCCACTTT | CASSFPGFSPLHF | TRBV27 | . | TRBJ1-6 | .
TGCGCCAGCAGCTTGGACGTGGACTATGGCTACACCTTC | CASSLDVDYGYTF | TRBV5-1 | . | TRBJ1-2 | many
TGTGCCAGCAGTTTGGACCTCGGGACACATGGCGAGCAGTACTTC | CASSLDLGTHGEQYF | TRBV12-3/TRBV12-4 | . | TRBJ2-7 | many
TGTGCCAGCAGCCGCAGGGGACGGGAGCTGTTTTTT | CASSRRGRELFF | TRBV7-2 | . | TRBJ2-2 | .
TGTGCCAGCAGCCGAACGCCACCCGCCCGACAGGGAGGGAACCAAGAGACCCAGTACTTC | CASSRTPPARQGGNQETQYF | TRBV7-9 | . | TRBJ2-5 | many
TGTGCCAGCAGTTTAGGGTCGGCGGGGCAGCCCCAGCATTTT | CASSLGSAGQPQHF | TRBV12-3/TRBV12-4 | . | TRBJ1-5 | many
TGTGCCAGCAGTTTGGGAGGCTGGGGCACCGGGGAGCTGTTTTTT | CASSLGGWGTGELFF | TRBV27 | . | TRBJ2-2 | many
TGTGCCAGTAGTATTTCCGGTTGGGACCAAGAGACCCAGTACTTC | CASSISGWDQETQYF | TRBV19 | . | TRBJ2-5 | many
TGTGCCAGCAGCCTTCAAGGGACAGAAAATCAGCCCCAGCATTTT | CASSLQGTENQPQHF | TRBV11-3 | TRBD1 | TRBJ1-5 | .
TGTGCCAGCTGCGGCTCCTACGAGCAGTACTTC | CASCGSYEQYF | TRBV6-5 | . | TRBJ2-7 | many
TGTGCCAGCAGTTTATTTGACAGGGCTCAGCCCCAGCATTTT | CASSLFDRAQPQHF | TRBV12-3/TRBV12-4 | TRBD1 | TRBJ1-5 | .
TGTGCCAGTACCGGCGGGAGCTCCTACGAGCAGTACTTC | CASTGGSSYEQYF | TRBV19 | TRBD2 | TRBJ2-7 | many
TGTGCCTGGAAACGGGACACGCACACTGAAGCTTTCTTT | CAWKRDTHTEAFF | TRBV30 | . | TRBJ1-1 | few
TGTGCCAGCAGTGTACGGAAGTCGGGCAGGCCCTATGGCTACACCTTC | CASSVRKSGRPYGYTF | TRBV28 | . | TRBJ1-2 | few
TGTGCCAGCAGTTACTCCCTCCCGGGACAGGGGATATACGAGCAGTACTTC | CASSYSLPGQGIYEQYF | TRBV6-5 | TRBD1 | TRBJ2-7 | few
TGTGCCAGCAGCTTTTTTCTGTCGTTGGGTACCGGGGAGCTGTTTTTT | CASSFFLSLGTGELFF | TRBV11-2 | . | TRBJ2-2 | many
TGTGCCACCAGCACAAGGGATTCCTACGAGCAGTACTTC | CATSTRDSYEQYF | TRBV15 | . | TRBJ2-7 | .